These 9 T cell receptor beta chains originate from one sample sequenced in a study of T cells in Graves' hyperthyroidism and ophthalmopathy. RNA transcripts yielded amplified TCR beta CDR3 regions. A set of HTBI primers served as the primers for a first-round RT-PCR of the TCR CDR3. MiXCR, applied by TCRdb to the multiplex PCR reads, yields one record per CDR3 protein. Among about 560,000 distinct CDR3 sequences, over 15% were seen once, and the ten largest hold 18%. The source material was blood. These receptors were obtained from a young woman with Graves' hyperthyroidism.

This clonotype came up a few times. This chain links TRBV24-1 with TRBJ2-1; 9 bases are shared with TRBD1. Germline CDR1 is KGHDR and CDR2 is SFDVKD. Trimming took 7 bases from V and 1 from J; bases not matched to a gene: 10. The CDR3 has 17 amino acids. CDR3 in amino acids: CATSPEGGTGSYNEQFF. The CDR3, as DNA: TGTGCCACCAGCCCAGAGGGGGGGACAGGGTCCTACAATGAGCAGTTCTTC.

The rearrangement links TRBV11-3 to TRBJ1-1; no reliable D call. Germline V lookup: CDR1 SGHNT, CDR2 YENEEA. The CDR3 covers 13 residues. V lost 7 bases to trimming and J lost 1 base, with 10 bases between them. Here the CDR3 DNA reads TGTGCCAGCACCAAAGTGGAGAACACTGAAGCTTTCTTT. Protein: CASTKVENTEAFF.

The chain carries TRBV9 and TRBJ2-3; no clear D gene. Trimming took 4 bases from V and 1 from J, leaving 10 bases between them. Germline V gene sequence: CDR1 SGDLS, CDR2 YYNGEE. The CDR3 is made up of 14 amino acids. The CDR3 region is CASSPFSGTDTQYF. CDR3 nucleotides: TGTGCCAGCAGCCCTTTTTCTGGCACAGATACGCAGTATTTT. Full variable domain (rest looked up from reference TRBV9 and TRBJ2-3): DSGVTQTPKHLITATGQRVTLRCSPRSGDLSVYWYQQSLDQGLQFLIQYYNGEERAKGNILERFSAQQFPDLHSELNLSSLELGDSALYFCASSPFSGTDTQYFGPGTRLTVL.

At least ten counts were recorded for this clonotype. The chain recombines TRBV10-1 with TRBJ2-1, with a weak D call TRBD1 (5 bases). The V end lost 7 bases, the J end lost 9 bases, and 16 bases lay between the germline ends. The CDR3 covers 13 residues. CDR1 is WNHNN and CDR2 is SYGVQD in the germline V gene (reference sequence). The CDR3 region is CASTSGASPEQFF. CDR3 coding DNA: TGCGCCAGCACCTCTGGGGCCTCCCCTGAGCAGTTCTTC.

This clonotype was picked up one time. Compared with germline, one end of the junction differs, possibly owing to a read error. In DNA form, the CDR3 reads TGTGCCGGCAGTTACCCCCACGGGTTTGGCTACACCTTC. Encoded protein: CAGSYPHGFGYTF. The V call is TRBV6-5, the J call TRBJ1-2; D is unresolved. The CDR3 runs to 13 residues. Germline V gene data show CDR1 as MNHEY and CDR2 as SVGAGI.

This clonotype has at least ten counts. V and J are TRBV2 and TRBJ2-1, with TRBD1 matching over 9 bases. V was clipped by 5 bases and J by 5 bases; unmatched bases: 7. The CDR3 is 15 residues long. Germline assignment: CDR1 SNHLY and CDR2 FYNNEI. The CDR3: CASSLLTGGNNEQFF. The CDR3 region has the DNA TGTGCCAGCAGTCTATTGACAGGGGGGAACAATGAGCAGTTCTTC.

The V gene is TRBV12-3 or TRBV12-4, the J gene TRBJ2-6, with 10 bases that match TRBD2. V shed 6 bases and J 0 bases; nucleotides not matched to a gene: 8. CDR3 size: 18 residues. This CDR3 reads CASRALAGAYSGANVLTF. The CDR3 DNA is TGTGCCAGCAGAGCCCTAGCGGGGGCATACTCTGGGGCCAACGTCCTGACTTTC.

The CDR3 DNA is TGTGCCAGCTCACCGACTAGCGGGGGGGACTCCTACGAGCAGTACTTC. Its protein is CASSPTSGGDSYEQYF. This chain connects TRBV18 to TRBJ2-7; 14 positions agree with TRBD2. V lost 3 bases, J lost 0 bases, and 1 base stayed unmatched. This CDR3 is built from 16 residues. Germline-derived CDR1 and CDR2 are KGHSH and LQKENI. Together with reference TRBV18 and TRBJ2-7, the CDR3 gives the full variable domain: NAGVMQNPRHLVRRRGQEARLRCSPMKGHSHVYWYRQLPEEGLKFMVYLQKENIIDESGMPKERFSAEFPKEGPSILRIQQVVRGDSAAYFCASSPTSGGDSYEQYFGPGTRLTVT.

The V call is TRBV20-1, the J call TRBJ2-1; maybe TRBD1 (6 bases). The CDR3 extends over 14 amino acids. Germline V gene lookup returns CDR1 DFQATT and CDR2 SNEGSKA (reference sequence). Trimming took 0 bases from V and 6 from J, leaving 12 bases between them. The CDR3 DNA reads TGCAGTGCTAGAGATCCAGGGGCCGGCAATGAGCAGTTCTTC. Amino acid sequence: CSARDPGAGNEQFF.